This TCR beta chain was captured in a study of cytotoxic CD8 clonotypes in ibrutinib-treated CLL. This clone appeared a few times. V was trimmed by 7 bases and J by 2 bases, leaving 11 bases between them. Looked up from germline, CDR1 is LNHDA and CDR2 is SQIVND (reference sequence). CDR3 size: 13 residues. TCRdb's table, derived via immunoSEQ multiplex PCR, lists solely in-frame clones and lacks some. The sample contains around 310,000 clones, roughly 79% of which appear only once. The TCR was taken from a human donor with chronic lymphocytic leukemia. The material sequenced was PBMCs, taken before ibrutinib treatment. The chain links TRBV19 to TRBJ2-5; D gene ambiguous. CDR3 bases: TGTGCCAGTACCTCGCTAGGGCAAGAGACCCAGTACTTC. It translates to CASTSLGQETQYF.